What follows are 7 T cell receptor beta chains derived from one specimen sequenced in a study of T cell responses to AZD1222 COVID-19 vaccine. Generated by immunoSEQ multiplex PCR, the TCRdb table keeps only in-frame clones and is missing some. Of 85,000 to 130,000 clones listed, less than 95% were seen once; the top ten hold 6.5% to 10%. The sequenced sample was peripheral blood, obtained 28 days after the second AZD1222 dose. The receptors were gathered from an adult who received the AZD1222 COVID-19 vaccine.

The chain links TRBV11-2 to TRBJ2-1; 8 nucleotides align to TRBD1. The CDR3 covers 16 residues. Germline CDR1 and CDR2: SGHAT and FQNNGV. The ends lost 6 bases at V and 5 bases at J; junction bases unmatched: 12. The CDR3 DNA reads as TGTGCCAGCAGAAGACAGGGGCTGACTGCGGACAATGAGCAGTTCTTC. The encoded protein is CASRRQGLTADNEQFF.

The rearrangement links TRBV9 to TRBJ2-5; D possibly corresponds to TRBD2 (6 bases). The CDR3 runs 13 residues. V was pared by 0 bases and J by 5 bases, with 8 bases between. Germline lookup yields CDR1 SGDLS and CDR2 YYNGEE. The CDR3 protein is CASSVGGGETQYF. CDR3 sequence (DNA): TGTGCCAGCAGCGTAGGTGGGGGGGAGACCCAGTACTTC.

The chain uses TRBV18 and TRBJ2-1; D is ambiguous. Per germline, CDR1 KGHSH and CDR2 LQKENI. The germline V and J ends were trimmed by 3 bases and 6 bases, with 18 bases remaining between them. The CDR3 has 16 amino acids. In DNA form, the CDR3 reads TGTGCCAGCTCACCTATAGGCGCTCAAGGGTCCAATGAGCAGTTCTTC. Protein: CASSPIGAQGSNEQFF.

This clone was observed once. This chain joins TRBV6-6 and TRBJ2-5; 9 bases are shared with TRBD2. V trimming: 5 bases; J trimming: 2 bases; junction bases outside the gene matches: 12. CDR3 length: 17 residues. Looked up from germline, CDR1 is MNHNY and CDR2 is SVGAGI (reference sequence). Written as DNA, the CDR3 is TGTGCCAGCAGTCTTCAAGGGTTTAGCGGGGGACAAGAGACCCAGTACTTC. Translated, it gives CASSLQGFSGGQETQYF.

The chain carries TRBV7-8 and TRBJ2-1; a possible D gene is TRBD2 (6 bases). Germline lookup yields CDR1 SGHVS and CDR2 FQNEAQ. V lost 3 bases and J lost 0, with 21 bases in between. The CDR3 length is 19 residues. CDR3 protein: CASSLRSVGGWSSYNEQFF. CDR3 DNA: TGTGCCAGCAGCTTGAGAAGCGTGGGAGGCTGGAGCTCCTACAATGAGCAGTTCTTC.

The CDR3 DNA follows: TGTGCCACCAGTGAACCCGGACAGGGGGCCCCCGGGGAGCTGTTTTTT. Protein sequence: CATSEPGQGAPGELFF. V is TRBV24-1 and J is TRBJ2-2; 11 nucleotides match TRBD1. J lost 6 bases, V lost 4 bases, and 6 bases had no gene match. Germline V gives CDR1 KGHDR, CDR2 SFDVKD. This CDR3 has 16 residues.

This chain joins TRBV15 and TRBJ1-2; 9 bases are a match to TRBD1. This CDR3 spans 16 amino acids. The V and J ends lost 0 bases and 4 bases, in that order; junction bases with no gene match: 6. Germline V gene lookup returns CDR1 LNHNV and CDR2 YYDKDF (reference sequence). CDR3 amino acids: CATSRENRGRTYGYTF. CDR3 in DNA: TGTGCCACCAGCAGAGAAAACAGGGGGCGCACCTATGGCTACACCTTC.